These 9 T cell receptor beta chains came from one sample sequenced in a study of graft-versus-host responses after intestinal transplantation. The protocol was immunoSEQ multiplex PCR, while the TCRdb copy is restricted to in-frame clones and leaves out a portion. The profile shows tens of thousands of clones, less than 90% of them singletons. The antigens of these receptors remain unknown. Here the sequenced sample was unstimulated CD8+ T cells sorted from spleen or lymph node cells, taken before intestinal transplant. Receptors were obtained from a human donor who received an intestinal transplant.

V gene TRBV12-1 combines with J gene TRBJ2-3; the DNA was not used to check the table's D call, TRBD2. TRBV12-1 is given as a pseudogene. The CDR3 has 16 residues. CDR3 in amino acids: CASAPRRFLHTDTQYF. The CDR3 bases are TGTGCCAGCGCCCCCAGGAGGTTCCTCCACACAGATACGCAGTATTTT.

The CDR3 reads CASSHNPSGGVDTQYF. The CDR3 bases are TGTGCCAGCAGCCACAACCCTAGCGGGGGGGTGGATACGCAGTATTTT. The V gene is TRBV11-2, the J gene TRBJ2-3, with TRBD2 matching over 12 bases. CDR1 and CDR2 (germline): SGHAT, FQNNGV. With V trimmed by 5 bases and J by 6 bases, 9 bases remained unmatched. The CDR3 covers 16 residues.

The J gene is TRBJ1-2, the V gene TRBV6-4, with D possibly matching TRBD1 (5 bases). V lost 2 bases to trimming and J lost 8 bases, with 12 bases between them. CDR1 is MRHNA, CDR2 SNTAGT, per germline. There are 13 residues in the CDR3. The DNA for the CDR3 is TGTGCCAGCAGTGACGCGCAGGGTTCCGGCTACACCTTC. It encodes CASSDAQGSGYTF.

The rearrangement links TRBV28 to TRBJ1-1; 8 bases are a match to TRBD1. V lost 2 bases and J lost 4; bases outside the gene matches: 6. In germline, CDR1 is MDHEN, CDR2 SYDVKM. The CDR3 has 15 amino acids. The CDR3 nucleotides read TGTGCCAGCAGTTTAGTGGACAGGGCCGTCACTGAAGCTTTCTTT. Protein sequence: CASSLVDRAVTEAFF.

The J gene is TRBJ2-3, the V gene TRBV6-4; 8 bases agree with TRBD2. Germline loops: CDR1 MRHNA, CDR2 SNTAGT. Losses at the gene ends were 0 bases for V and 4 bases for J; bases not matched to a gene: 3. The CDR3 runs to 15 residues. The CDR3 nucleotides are TGTGCCAGCAGTGACTCGAGAGCGGGGGCAGATACGCAGTATTTT. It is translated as CASSDSRAGADTQYF.

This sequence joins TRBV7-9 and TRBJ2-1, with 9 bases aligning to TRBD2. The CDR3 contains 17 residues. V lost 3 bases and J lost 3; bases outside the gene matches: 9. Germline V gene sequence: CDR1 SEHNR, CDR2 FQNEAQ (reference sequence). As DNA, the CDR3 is TGTGCCAGCAGCTTCCCTCGAGCGGGGGGAGACTACAATGAGCAGTTCTTC. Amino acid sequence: CASSFPRAGGDYNEQFF.

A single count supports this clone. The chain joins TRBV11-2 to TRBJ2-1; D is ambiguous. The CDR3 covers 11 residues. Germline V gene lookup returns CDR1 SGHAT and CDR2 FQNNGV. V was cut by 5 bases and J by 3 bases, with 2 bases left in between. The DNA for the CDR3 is TGTGCCAGCAGCCACTACAATGAGCAGTTCTTC. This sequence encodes CASSHYNEQFF.

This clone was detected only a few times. The CDR3 region is CASSVYESYNEQFF. The CDR3, as DNA: TGTGCCAGCAGCGTATATGAATCCTACAATGAGCAGTTCTTC. The V gene is TRBV9, the J gene TRBJ2-1; D is unresolved. This CDR3 is built from 14 residues. V lost 1 base, J lost 1 base, and 6 bases lay in between. The germline V gene encodes CDR1 SGDLS and CDR2 YYNGEE.

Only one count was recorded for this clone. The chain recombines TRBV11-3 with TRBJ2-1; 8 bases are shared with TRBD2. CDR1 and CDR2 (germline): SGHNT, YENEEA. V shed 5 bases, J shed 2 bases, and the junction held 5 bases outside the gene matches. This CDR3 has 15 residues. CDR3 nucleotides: TGTGCCAGCAGCCCGAGGACTAGCCCCTACAATGAGCAGTTCTTC. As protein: CASSPRTSPYNEQFF.